This entry lists 26 T cell receptor beta chains sequenced from one sample in a study of early T cells in non-severe SARS-CoV-2 infection. MiXCR, applied by TCRdb to the 5' RACE reads, yields one record per CDR3 protein. The table has tens of thousands of distinct CDR3 sequences, approximately 6% seen once. The specimen was whole blood. The receptors stem from an adult who was a healthcare worker with PCR-confirmed SARS-CoV-2 infection or an uninfected control (not recorded which).

Many counts were recorded for this clonotype. Here the CDR3 reads CASSLRRTGTEQYF. DNA of the CDR3: TGTGCCAGCAGTTTACGTCGGACGGGGACCGAGCAGTACTTC. V gene TRBV27 combines with J gene TRBJ2-7; D is possibly TRBD1 or TRBD2 (5 bases each). The V end lost 2 bases, the J end lost 6 bases, and 14 bases lay between the germline ends. Per the germline V gene, CDR1 is MNHEY and CDR2 is SMNVEV (reference sequence). The CDR3 runs to 14 residues.

This clonotype was observed at least ten times. The genes are TRBV27 and TRBJ2-3, with 9 nucleotides matching TRBD2. From germline, CDR1 is MNHEY and CDR2 SMNVEV (reference sequence). The CDR3 has 15 residues. J was trimmed by 2 bases and V by 7 bases; bases with no gene match: 7. The CDR3 here is CASKGLAENTDTQYF. CDR3 in DNA: TGTGCCAGCAAGGGACTAGCCGAGAACACAGATACGCAGTATTTT.

This clonotype was counted between two and nine times. This chain joins TRBV27 and TRBJ2-1; D is ambiguous. The CDR3 is made up of 15 amino acids. The V end lost 7 bases, the J end lost 0 bases, and 13 bases lay between the germline ends. Germline loops: CDR1 MNHEY, CDR2 SMNVEV (reference sequence). CDR3 in amino acids: CASTPFSGSYNEQFF. The CDR3 nucleotides are TGTGCCAGCACCCCTTTTTCGGGCTCCTACAATGAGCAGTTCTTC.

The CDR3 DNA sequence: TGTGCCAGTAGTTCTGACAGGGGAGTTTCGGGCACCGGGGAGCTGTTTTTT. Protein sequence: CASSSDRGVSGTGELFF. The chain has TRBV19 and TRBJ2-2; 8 bases are shared with TRBD1. V gave up 5 bases and J gave up 4 bases; unmatched junction bases: 12. Germline CDR1 and CDR2: LNHDA and SQIVND (reference sequence). The CDR3 is 17 residues long.

This clonotype appeared many times. This chain joins TRBV27 and TRBJ2-7, with 8 bases lining up with TRBD1. The CDR3 sequence is 18 residues long. J lost 4 bases, V lost 0 bases, and 14 bases had no gene match. Germline values: CDR1 MNHEY, CDR2 SMNVEV (reference sequence). The CDR3 sequence: CASSLSTPRTGTIYEQYF. The CDR3 DNA follows: TGTGCCAGCAGTTTATCGACTCCCAGGACAGGGACCATTTACGAGCAGTACTTC.

This clonotype was observed at least ten times. The chain links TRBV2 to TRBJ2-3, with D perhaps given as TRBD1 or TRBD2 (6 bases each). Trimming shortened V by 6 bases and J by 2 bases, and 18 bases separated the two germline ends. Germline loops: CDR1 SNHLY, CDR2 FYNNEI. The CDR3 is made up of 16 amino acids. The CDR3 reads CASRRRGTNYTDTQYF. The CDR3 DNA reads TGTGCCAGCAGGCGCCGGGGGACAAATTACACAGATACGCAGTATTTT.

This clonotype was seen a handful of times. This chain joins TRBV7-2 and TRBJ2-4, with unresolved D. This CDR3 is 13 amino acids long. Deletions cut 2 bases from V and 6 bases from J, with 8 bases between. In germline, CDR1 is SGHTA, CDR2 FQGNSA. The chain's CDR3 is CASSLSRLNIQYF. The CDR3 DNA sequence: TGTGCCAGCAGCTTATCCCGGCTAAACATTCAGTACTTC.

The table lists this clonotype with many counts. The chain carries TRBV29-1 and TRBJ2-1; perhaps TRBD1 as D (5 bases). Germline values: CDR1 SQVTM, CDR2 ANQGSEA. There are 11 residues in the CDR3. V was pared by 6 bases and J by 4 bases, with 7 bases between. CDR3 residues: CSVRTYNEQFF. Written as DNA, the CDR3 is TGCAGCGTCAGGACATACAATGAGCAGTTCTTC.

This clonotype was recorded at least ten times. This chain uses TRBV7-2 with TRBJ2-5; TRBD1 might be the D (6 bases). CDR3 size: 13 residues. CDR1 SGHTA and CDR2 FQGNSA come from the germline V gene. The V gene lost 6 bases and the J gene lost 2 bases, with 10 bases spanning the gap. CDR3 loop: CASRPRGQETQYF. The DNA for the CDR3 is TGTGCCAGCAGGCCCAGGGGTCAAGAGACCCAGTACTTC.

The table lists this clonotype with many counts. The chain combines TRBV7-9 with TRBJ1-2; perhaps TRBD1 as D (6 bases). Germline loops: CDR1 SEHNR, CDR2 FQNEAQ (reference sequence). V dropped 5 bases and J dropped 3 bases, with 13 bases sitting between them. There are 14 residues in the CDR3. CDR3 region: CASSTTGHDYGYTF. As DNA, the CDR3 is TGTGCCAGCAGCACGACAGGTCATGACTATGGCTACACCTTC.

This clonotype was recorded at least ten times. The rearrangement joins TRBV9 to TRBJ2-1, with TRBD1 matching 8 bases. Trimming took 5 bases from V and 1 from J; bases not matched to a gene: 5. The CDR3 runs 15 residues. Germline V gene sequence: CDR1 SGDLS, CDR2 YYNGEE. CDR3 sequence (DNA): TGTGCCAGCAGTGAGGACAGGGTGTCCTACAATGAGCAGTTCTTC. It is translated as CASSEDRVSYNEQFF.

This clonotype was detected only a few times. J is TRBJ2-3 and V is TRBV28; a weak D match, TRBD2 (5 bases). The CDR3 has 15 amino acids. Deletions cut 6 bases from V and 7 bases from J, with 20 bases between. Germline CDR1 reads MDHEN; CDR2 reads SYDVKM. The CDR3 region has the DNA TGTGCCAGCAGCCGAATCGGGCGGGCCGGAAATACGCAGTATTTT. It encodes CASSRIGRAGNTQYF.

The chain couples TRBV7-8 to TRBJ2-3, with D maybe TRBD2 (6 bases). This CDR3 has 12 amino acids. Germline lookup yields CDR1 SGHVS and CDR2 FQNEAQ. V was trimmed by 5 bases and J by 6 bases, leaving 9 bases between them. In nucleotides, the CDR3 is TGTGCCAGCAGCCCTCTAGCGGATACGCAGTATTTT. Translated, it gives CASSPLADTQYF.

This clonotype occurred many times. The rearrangement links TRBV7-7 to TRBJ2-7; 7 nucleotides line up with TRBD2. With 4 bases clipped from V and 6 bases from J, the junction kept 12 bases outside the gene matches. CDR3 length equals 15 residues. Germline lookup yields CDR1 SSHAT and CDR2 FNYEAQ (reference sequence). CDR3 in amino acids: CASSSLGAGDGEQYF. The CDR3 region has the DNA TGTGCCAGCAGCTCTCTCGGGGCGGGAGATGGCGAGCAGTACTTC. Using reference TRBV7-7 and TRBJ2-7 for the parts outside the CDR3, the full variable domain is GAGVSQSPRYKVTKRGQDVTLRCDPISSHATLYWYQQALGQGPEFLTYFNYEAQPDKSGLPSDRFSAERPEGSISTLTIQRTEQRDSAMYRCASSSLGAGDGEQYFGPGTRLTVT.

This clonotype showed up many times. V is TRBV21-1 and J is TRBJ1-1; TRBD1 is taken as the D call from the table, unchecked against the DNA. TRBV21-1 is a recognized pseudogene. The CDR3 runs 15 residues. This chain's CDR3 is CASSKVTGGETEAFF. The CDR3 DNA is TGTGCCAGCAGCAAGGTGACAGGGGGCGAGACTGAAGCTTTCTTT.

This clonotype has a single count. The rearrangement links TRBV28 to TRBJ2-7; unclear D gene. With 3 bases removed from V and 7 bases from J, the gap between germline ends came to 19 bases. CDR1 is MDHEN and CDR2 is SYDVKM in the germline V gene. This CDR3 is built from 15 residues. As DNA, the CDR3 is TGTGCCAGCAGTTTTTTCCTGTCCGGACGGTGGGAGCAGTACTTC. It encodes CASSFFLSGRWEQYF. The whole variable domain, filled in from reference TRBV28 and TRBJ2-7, reads DVKVTQSSRYLVKRTGEKVFLECVQDMDHENMFWYRQDPGLGLRLIYFSYDVKMKEKGDIPEGYSVSREKKERFSLILESASTNQTSMYLCASSFFLSGRWEQYFGPGTRLTVT.

This clonotype was seen repeatedly, ten times or more. The CDR3 region has the DNA TGCAGTGCCCATAGCCAGGGACTAGCGGGAGGAACGCAGTATTTT. It translates to CSAHSQGLAGGTQYF. J is TRBJ2-3 and V is TRBV20-1; TRBD2 matches at 15 bases. Germline CDR1 and CDR2: DFQATT and SNEGSKA (reference sequence). CDR3 size: 15 residues. The V segment lost 6 bases and the J segment 9 bases; nucleotides outside the gene matches: 10.

This clonotype came up a few times. The V and J genes are TRBV27 and TRBJ2-3, with 14 bases lining up with TRBD2. Per the germline V gene, CDR1 is MNHEY and CDR2 is SMNVEV (reference sequence). This CDR3 region has 18 residues. V lost 6 bases, J lost 4 bases, and 12 bases stayed unmatched. CDR3 loop: CASRRLAGGPAYADTQYF. The CDR3 coding sequence is TGTGCCAGCAGGAGACTAGCGGGAGGGCCAGCTTATGCAGATACGCAGTATTTT.

In its sample, this clonotype was seen many times. In DNA, the CDR3 is TGTGCCAGCAGCTGGGGGACAGGGGCCATTTCTGGGGCCAACGTCCTGACTTTC. It specifies CASSWGTGAISGANVLTF. The chain couples TRBV5-4 to TRBJ2-6, with 10 bases lining up with TRBD1. With V trimmed by 3 bases and J by 1 base, 7 bases remained unmatched. The CDR3 is 18 residues long. Germline lookup yields CDR1 SGHNT and CDR2 YYREEE (reference sequence).

This clonotype has a handful of counts. This chain links TRBV18 with TRBJ1-1; TRBD1 might be the D (5 bases). Trimming removed 9 bases from V and 8 bases from J, with 19 bases in between. The CDR3 runs 13 residues. CDR1 is KGHSH and CDR2 is LQKENI in the germline V gene. Here the CDR3 DNA reads TGTGCCAGTTGTCCGGGACCCCGGGCGGAAGCTTTCTTT. Its protein product is CASCPGPRAEAFF.

CDR3 nucleotides: TGTGCCAGCTCACCAGAGAGCAGGGTAATGAACACTGAAGCTTTCTTT. Translation: CASSPESRVMNTEAFF. This chain connects TRBV18 to TRBJ1-1; D perhaps matches TRBD1 (5 bases). This CDR3 contains 16 residues. Trimming pared 2 bases from V and 0 bases from J, leaving 13 bases between. Per germline, CDR1 KGHSH and CDR2 LQKENI. Complete variable domain (other parts from reference TRBV18 and TRBJ1-1): NAGVMQNPRHLVRRRGQEARLRCSPMKGHSHVYWYRQLPEEGLKFMVYLQKENIIDESGMPKERFSAEFPKEGPSILRIQQVVRGDSAAYFCASSPESRVMNTEAFFGQGTRLTVV.

This clonotype was seen a few times. This chain connects TRBV7-2 to TRBJ2-1; a weak D match, TRBD2 (5 bases). Germline V lookup: CDR1 SGHTA, CDR2 FQGNSA. The CDR3 is 13 residues long. V was clipped by 4 bases and J by 4 bases, with 8 bases between them. The CDR3 protein is CASSSEGYNEQFF. DNA for the CDR3: TGTGCCAGCAGCTCCGAGGGATACAATGAGCAGTTCTTC.

This clonotype was found many times. The V call is TRBV10-3, the J call TRBJ2-2; 9 nucleotides align to TRBD1. V was clipped by 6 bases and J by 3 bases; unmatched bases: 11. Per the germline V gene, CDR1 is ENHRY and CDR2 is SYGVKD. The CDR3 covers 17 residues. CDR3 amino acids: CAIRAGTGRMDTGELFF. For the CDR3, the DNA is TGTGCCATCAGGGCCGGGACAGGGAGAATGGACACCGGGGAGCTGTTTTTT.

This clonotype is medium-sized (0.01 to 0.1%) in the sample. This chain uses TRBV21-1 with TRBJ2-5; the table calls TRBD2, which could not be checked here. TRBV21-1 is a listed pseudogene. CDR3 length: 12 amino acids. This CDR3 reads CASSGRRETQYF. The DNA for the CDR3 is TGTGCCAGCAGCGGTAGGAGGGAGACCCAGTACTTC.

CDR3 protein: CASSIIPSSYNEQFF. The CDR3 DNA follows: TGTGCCAGCAGTATTATTCCGAGCTCCTACAATGAGCAGTTCTTC. The chain employs TRBV28 and TRBJ2-1, with unresolved D. The CDR3 has 15 amino acids. V was cut by 5 bases and J by 0 bases, with 11 bases left in between. Germline CDR1 reads MDHEN; CDR2 reads SYDVKM.

The table lists this clonotype with many counts. The gene calls are TRBV5-1 and TRBJ2-1, with 9 bases that match TRBD2. The CDR3 extends over 14 amino acids. With V trimmed by 4 bases and J by 7 bases, 6 bases remained unmatched. The germline V gene has CDR1 SGHRS and CDR2 YFSETQ. The CDR3 spells CASSHRTSANEQFF. The CDR3 bases are TGCGCCAGCAGCCATCGGACTAGCGCTAATGAGCAGTTCTTC. The full variable domain, in which reference TRBV5-1 and TRBJ2-1 provide the parts outside the CDR3, is KAGVTQTPRYLIKTRGQQVTLSCSPISGHRSVSWYQQTPGQGLQFLFEYFSETQRNKGNFPGRFSGRQFSNSRSEMNVSTLELGDSALYLCASSHRTSANEQFFGPGTRLTVL.